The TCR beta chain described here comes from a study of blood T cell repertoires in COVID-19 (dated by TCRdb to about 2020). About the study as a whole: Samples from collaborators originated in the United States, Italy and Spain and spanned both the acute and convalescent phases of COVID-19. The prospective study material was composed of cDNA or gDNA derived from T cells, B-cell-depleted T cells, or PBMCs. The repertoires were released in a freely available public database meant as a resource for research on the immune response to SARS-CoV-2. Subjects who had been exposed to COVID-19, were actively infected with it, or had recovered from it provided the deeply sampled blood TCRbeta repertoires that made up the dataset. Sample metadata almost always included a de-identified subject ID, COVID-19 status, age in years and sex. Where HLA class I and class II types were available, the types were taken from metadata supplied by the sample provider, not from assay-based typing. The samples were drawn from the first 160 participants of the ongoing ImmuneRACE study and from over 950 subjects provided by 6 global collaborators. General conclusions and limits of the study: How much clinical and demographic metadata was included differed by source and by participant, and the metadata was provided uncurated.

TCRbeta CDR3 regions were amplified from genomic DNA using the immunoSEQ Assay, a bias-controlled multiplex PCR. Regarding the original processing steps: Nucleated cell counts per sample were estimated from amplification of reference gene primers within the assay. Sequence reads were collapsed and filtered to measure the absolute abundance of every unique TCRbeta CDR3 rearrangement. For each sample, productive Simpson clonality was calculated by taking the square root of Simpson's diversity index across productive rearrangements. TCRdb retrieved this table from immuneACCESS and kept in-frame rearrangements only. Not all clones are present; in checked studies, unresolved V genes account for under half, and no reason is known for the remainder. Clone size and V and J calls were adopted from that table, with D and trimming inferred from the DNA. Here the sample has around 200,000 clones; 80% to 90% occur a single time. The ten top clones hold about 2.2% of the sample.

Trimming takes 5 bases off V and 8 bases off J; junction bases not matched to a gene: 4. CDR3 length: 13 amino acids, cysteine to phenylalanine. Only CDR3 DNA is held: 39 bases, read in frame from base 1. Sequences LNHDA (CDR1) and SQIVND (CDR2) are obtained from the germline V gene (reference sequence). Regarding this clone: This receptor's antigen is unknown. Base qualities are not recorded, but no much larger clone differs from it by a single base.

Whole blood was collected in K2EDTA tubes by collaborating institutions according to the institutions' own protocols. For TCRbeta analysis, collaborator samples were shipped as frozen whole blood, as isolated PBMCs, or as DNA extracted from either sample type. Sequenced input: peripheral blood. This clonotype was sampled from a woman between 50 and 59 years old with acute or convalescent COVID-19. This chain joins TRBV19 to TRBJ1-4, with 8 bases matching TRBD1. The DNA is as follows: TGTGCCAGTAGTGACCGGGACAGGGAAAAACTGTTTTTT. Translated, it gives CASSDRDREKLFF.